One sample yielded the 27 T cell receptor beta chains listed below, sequenced in a study of cytomegalovirus exposure and HLA in healthy donors. Repertoires were generated with immunoSEQ multiplex PCR, while TCRdb's copy carries only in-frame clones and drops some. The data hold fewer than 150,000 clones, with roughly 88% observed a single time. The sample was PBMCs. These receptor sequences come from a man between 18 and 35 years old in good health and CMV-seronegative.

The rearrangement links TRBV7-9 to TRBJ2-2; 8 bases are shared with TRBD1. After removal of 1 base from V and 15 bases from J, the junction contained 4 bases not matched to a gene. The germline gives CDR1 SEHNR, CDR2 FQNEAQ (reference sequence). The CDR3 spans 12 residues. The chain's CDR3 is CASSLGGQVVFF. In DNA form, the CDR3 reads TGTGCCAGCAGCTTAGGGGGACAGGTGGTGTTTTTT.

This sequence joins TRBV19 and TRBJ2-1, with TRBD1 as a possible D gene (5 bases). Germline V CDR1 and CDR2: LNHDA, SQIVND (reference sequence). The CDR3 extends over 14 amino acids. The V end lost 10 bases, the J end lost 7 bases, and 20 bases lay between the germline ends. The chain's CDR3 is CATARTGQGNEQFF. DNA for the CDR3: TGTGCCACTGCGAGGACCGGACAAGGGAATGAGCAGTTCTTC.

This rearrangement joins TRBV29-1 to TRBJ2-7; D is possibly TRBD1 (6 bases). V shed 3 bases and J shed 5 bases, with 17 bases lying between them. This CDR3 is built from 14 residues. Germline CDR1 SQVTM, CDR2 ANQGSEA. This chain's CDR3 is CSVDEGRGTNEQYF. In DNA, the CDR3 is TGCAGCGTTGACGAGGGCAGGGGTACGAACGAGCAGTACTTC.

The gene calls are TRBV5-1 and TRBJ2-7; D ambiguous. Trimming shortened V by 0 bases and J by 2 bases, and 12 bases separated the two germline ends. The CDR3 has 15 residues. Looked up from germline, CDR1 is SGHRS and CDR2 is YFSETQ. DNA of the CDR3: TGCGCCAGCAGCTTGGATCCAGCGCTGGCCTACGAGCAGTACTTC. Translated, it gives CASSLDPALAYEQYF.

This clone showed up just once. This chain uses TRBV5-4 with TRBJ2-7; D remains unclear. Germline V gene data show CDR1 as SGHNT and CDR2 as YYREEE (reference sequence). The CDR3 extends over 12 amino acids. Trimming took off 2 bases at V and 0 bases at J, with 3 bases between the two ends. The CDR3, as DNA: TGTGCCAGCAGCTTTAACTCCTACGAGCAGTACTTC. Protein: CASSFNSYEQYF.

This chain joins TRBV13 and TRBJ1-1, with TRBD1 matching over 9 bases. With V trimmed by 3 bases and J by 1 base, 6 bases remained unmatched. The CDR3 is 16 amino acids. The germline gives CDR1 PRHDT, CDR2 FYEKMQ (reference sequence). The CDR3, as DNA: TGTGCCAGCAGCTTTGAACAGGGGGCCCGGAACACTGAAGCTTTCTTT. This sequence encodes CASSFEQGARNTEAFF.

J is TRBJ2-1 and V is TRBV5-6, with 10 bases fitting TRBD2. V shed 1 base and J 15 bases; nucleotides not matched to a gene: 13. Germline assignment: CDR1 SGHDT and CDR2 YYEEEE. CDR3 size: 15 residues. CDR3 bases: TGTGCCAGCAGCTTGTTATCTAGCGGGAGTCGAAGGGGGTTCTTC. It encodes CASSLLSSGSRRGFF. Based on the CDR3 plus reference TRBV5-6 and TRBJ2-1, the full variable domain is DAGVTQSPTHLIKTRGQQVTLRCSPKSGHDTVSWYQQALGQGPQFIFQYYEEEERQRGNFPDRFSGHQFPNYSSELNVNALLLGDSALYLCASSLLSSGSRRGFFGPGTRLTVL.

V usage is TRBV5-1 and J usage is TRBJ2-2; 10 nucleotides align to TRBD2. V shed 1 base and J 4 bases; nucleotides not matched to a gene: 4. The CDR3 consists of 16 residues. In germline, CDR1 is SGHRS, CDR2 YFSETQ. In nucleotides, the CDR3 is TGCGCCAGCAGCTTGTTCCAGCGGGGGGGCACCGGGGAGCTGTTTTTT. It encodes CASSLFQRGGTGELFF. Variable domain in full (rest from reference TRBV5-1 and TRBJ2-2): KAGVTQTPRYLIKTRGQQVTLSCSPISGHRSVSWYQQTPGQGLQFLFEYFSETQRNKGNFPGRFSGRQFSNSRSEMNVSTLELGDSALYLCASSLFQRGGTGELFFGEGSRLTVL.

The V and J genes are TRBV6-5 and TRBJ2-5, with 7 bases fitting TRBD2. Trimming at V came to 4 bases and at J to 1 base, leaving 6 bases not matched to a gene. The CDR3 has 15 residues. CDR1 is MNHEY, CDR2 SVGAGI, per germline. CDR3 protein: CASSSRGGPQETQYF. CDR3 DNA sequence: TGTGCCAGCAGTTCCCGGGGAGGGCCCCAAGAGACCCAGTACTTC.

The J gene is TRBJ2-1, the V gene TRBV5-1; 7 bases fit TRBD2. The J segment lost 8 bases and the V segment lost 1 base, leaving 12 bases of the junction unmatched. Germline CDR1 reads SGHRS; CDR2 reads YFSETQ. The CDR3 is 16 amino acids. CDR3 region: CASSLLAGDFGDEQFF. Written as DNA, the CDR3 is TGCGCCAGCAGCTTGTTGGCGGGAGATTTCGGGGATGAGCAGTTCTTC.

This chain joins TRBV7-2 and TRBJ1-4; D perhaps matches TRBD1 (6 bases). CDR3 size: 13 residues. Trimming cost V 4 bases and J 4 bases, with 7 bases left between them. Germline values: CDR1 SGHTA, CDR2 FQGNSA. The CDR3 loop is CASSWTVNEKLFF. CDR3 coding DNA: TGTGCCAGCAGCTGGACAGTTAATGAAAAACTGTTTTTT.

The chain uses TRBV27 and TRBJ2-1; possible D gene TRBD2, 6 bases. The CDR3 loop spans 17 amino acids. Germline lookup yields CDR1 MNHEY and CDR2 SMNVEV (reference sequence). Trimming took 5 bases from V and 6 from J, leaving 23 bases between them. CDR3 DNA: TGTGCCAGCAGTCTCCGCCCCCCTAGCGTAAACCTCAATGAGCAGTTCTTC. Protein sequence: CASSLRPPSVNLNEQFF.

V gene TRBV25-1 combines with J gene TRBJ2-2; D may be TRBD2 (7 bases). The V end was cut by 6 bases, the J end by 0 bases, with 20 bases between. Germline-derived CDR1 and CDR2 are MGHDK and SYGVNS. This CDR3 is built from 18 residues. The CDR3 here is CASRRPGASGTNTGELFF. The CDR3 DNA reads TGTGCCAGCAGACGACCGGGGGCTAGCGGAACGAACACCGGGGAGCTGTTTTTT.

V and J are TRBV12-5 and TRBJ2-2; TRBD1 aligns across 7 bases. This CDR3 is 15 amino acids long. Germline-derived CDR1 and CDR2 are LGHNT and FRNRAP. V gave up 0 bases and J gave up 5 bases; unmatched junction bases: 3. CDR3 in amino acids: CASGLVTGKTGELFF. The CDR3 nucleotides are TGTGCTAGTGGTTTGGTGACAGGGAAGACCGGGGAGCTGTTTTTT. The entire variable domain, with the rest obtained from reference TRBV12-5 and TRBJ2-2, is as follows: DARVTQTPRHKVTEMGQEVTMRCQPILGHNTVFWYRQTMMQGLELLAYFRNRAPLDDSGMPKDRFSAEMPDATLATLKIQPSEPRDSAVYFCASGLVTGKTGELFFGEGSRLTVL.

The chain joins TRBV4-1 to TRBJ1-1, with D possibly TRBD1 on 5 matching bases. Trimming stripped 3 bases from V and 1 base from J, with 6 bases between. Germline V gene sequence: CDR1 MGHRA, CDR2 YSYEKL. The CDR3 has 13 amino acids. The CDR3 DNA reads as TGCGCCAGCAGCCAGGGGGGGAACACTGAAGCTTTCTTT. It encodes CASSQGGNTEAFF.

This chain connects TRBV27 to TRBJ2-1; D might be TRBD1 (6 bases). Trimming took off 5 bases at V and 4 bases at J, with 12 bases between the two ends. The V gene's germline CDR1 is MNHEY and CDR2 SMNVEV (reference sequence). CDR3 size: 14 residues. CDR3 nucleotides: TGTGCCAGCAGTCTCGAAGGGGGATACAATGAGCAGTTCTTC. This encodes CASSLEGGYNEQFF.

The chain couples TRBV6-5 to TRBJ1-6; 7 nucleotides line up with TRBD1. This CDR3 contains 12 residues. Losses at the gene ends were 4 bases for V and 12 bases for J; bases not matched to a gene: 3. The V gene's germline CDR1 is MNHEY and CDR2 SVGAGI. The CDR3 DNA is TGTGCCAGCAGTTGGCAGGGGGAACCCCTCCACTTT. It codes for CASSWQGEPLHF.

The V and J genes are TRBV30 and TRBJ2-7; TRBD2 agrees at 10 bases. This CDR3 has 15 residues. V lost 0 bases to trimming and J lost 3 bases; unmatched junction nucleotides: 5. The V gene's germline CDR1 is GTSNPN and CDR2 SVGIG (reference sequence). DNA for the CDR3: TGTGCCTGGAGTGTAAGGCCTAGCGGGGGCTACGAGCAGTACTTC. It codes for CAWSVRPSGGYEQYF.

This clone has a single count. The chain combines TRBV14 with TRBJ2-2; a weak D match, TRBD2 (6 bases). There are 13 residues in the CDR3. The germline gives CDR1 SGHDN, CDR2 FVKESK. V was cut by 4 bases and J by 6 bases, with 9 bases left in between. The CDR3 spells CASSPTGAGELFF. The CDR3 DNA reads as TGTGCCAGCAGCCCCACGGGGGCCGGGGAGCTGTTTTTT.

CDR3 region: CASSKARCGGKQPQHF. For the CDR3, the DNA is TGTGCCAGCAGCAAAGCACGGTGTGGGGGCAAACAGCCCCAGCATTTT. The chain uses TRBV21-1 and TRBJ1-5; the table's D call, TRBD1, has no DNA check behind it. TRBV21-1 is marked as a pseudogene. This CDR3 spans 16 amino acids.

J is TRBJ1-2 and V is TRBV25-1, with a tentative D call TRBD1 (6 bases). Deletions cut 6 bases from V and 8 bases from J, with 16 bases between. The germline gives CDR1 MGHDK, CDR2 SYGVNS. This CDR3 has 13 amino acids. CDR3 loop: CASSTPGTRGYTF. The CDR3 DNA reads TGTGCCAGCAGCACCCCCGGGACACGGGGCTACACCTTC.

The chain has TRBV6-5 and TRBJ1-2; 8 bases map to TRBD1. Germline lookup yields CDR1 MNHEY and CDR2 SVGAGI. Germline trimming cut 6 bases from V and 8 bases from J; bases unmatched to any gene: 8. CDR3 size: 13 residues. CDR3 nucleotide sequence: TGTGCCAGCAGCCACGACAGGGGATACGGCTACACCTTC. Translation gives CASSHDRGYGYTF.

This rearrangement joins TRBV19 to TRBJ1-2; 7 nucleotides line up with TRBD1. Trimming removed 7 bases from V and 3 bases from J; junction bases left unmatched: 11. Germline V gives CDR1 LNHDA, CDR2 SQIVND (reference sequence). The CDR3 runs 15 residues. The CDR3: CASTPGTALHYGYTF. The CDR3 DNA is TGTGCCAGTACCCCAGGGACAGCTCTCCACTATGGCTACACCTTC.

The V and J genes are TRBV30 and TRBJ2-3, with a tentative D call TRBD1 (6 bases). V dropped 2 bases and J dropped 4 bases, with 10 bases sitting between them. The CDR3 has 13 residues. CDR1 and CDR2 (germline): GTSNPN, SVGIG (reference sequence). CDR3 residues: CAWSTGFSDTQYF. Here the CDR3 DNA reads TGTGCCTGGAGTACAGGGTTTTCAGATACGCAGTATTTT. Full variable domain (rest looked up from reference TRBV30 and TRBJ2-3): SQTIHQWPATLVQPVGSPLSLECTVEGTSNPNLYWYRQAAGRGLQLLFYSVGIGQISSEVPQNLSASRPQDRQFILSSKKLLLSDSGFYLCAWSTGFSDTQYFGPGTRLTVL.

The chain employs TRBV6-5 and TRBJ2-1, with 8 bases aligning to TRBD2. The CDR3 consists of 15 residues. V lost 6 bases, J lost 3 bases, and 7 bases stayed unmatched. Germline values: CDR1 MNHEY, CDR2 SVGAGI. For the CDR3, the DNA is TGTGCCAGCAGCCGAAGCGGGAGTGTCTACAATGAGCAGTTCTTC. Translating it yields CASSRSGSVYNEQFF.

This chain links TRBV30 with TRBJ2-7, with 13 bases matching TRBD2. The germline V gene has CDR1 GTSNPN and CDR2 SVGIG (reference sequence). The CDR3 runs to 13 residues. V lost 3 bases to trimming and J lost 4 bases; unmatched junction nucleotides: 0. CDR3 in DNA: TGTGCCTGGAGACTAGCGGGAGGGTACGAGCAGTACTTC. It encodes CAWRLAGGYEQYF.

This clone was observed a few times. This chain links TRBV30 with TRBJ1-2, with D perhaps TRBD1 (5 bases). This CDR3 contains 15 residues. Germline CDR1 and CDR2: GTSNPN and SVGIG (reference sequence). The V end lost 5 bases, the J end lost 2 bases, and 18 bases lay between the germline ends. Written as DNA, the CDR3 is TGTGCCTGGGGGGGGAGGGCAGTAGACAACTATGGCTACACCTTC. Translated, it gives CAWGGRAVDNYGYTF.